A selection of T cell receptor beta chains follows, all from one sample in a study of blood T cell repertoires in COVID-19. Sequencing was performed with immunoSEQ multiplex PCR; in TCRdb, only in-frame clones are kept and a portion is missing. The repertoire has 60,000 to 85,000 clones, around 88% of them found once; the top ten carry more than 10%. Specimen: peripheral blood. Receptor source: a human donor in a cohort sampled during active COVID-19. The CDR3 runs from the conserved cysteine through the conserved F or W. A D gene is named only where the DNA matches it firmly. Clone size is given for some rows only: seen once, a few or many times, or a class if the clone is expanded.

J gene: TRBJ2-2
D gene: TRBD2
clone size: few
V gene: TRBV5-6
CDR3 DNA: TGTGCCAGCAGCCCAAGATGGACGGCTAGCGGCACCGGGGAGCTGTTTTTT
CDR3 protein: CASSPRWTASGTGELFF

J gene: TRBJ1-6
D gene: NA
clone size: NA
V gene: TRBV6-5
CDR3 DNA: TGTGCCAGCAGTTACACGGGGGGGACCAATTCACCCCTCCACTTT
CDR3 protein: CASSYTGGTNSPLHF

J gene: TRBJ2-1
D gene: NA
clone size: NA
V gene: TRBV9
CDR3 DNA: TGTGCCAGCAGCGTAGACGACAGAGATGAGCAGTTCTTC
CDR3 protein: CASSVDDRDEQFF

J gene: TRBJ1-6
D gene: NA
clone size: NA
V gene: TRBV12-3/TRBV12-4
CDR3 DNA: TGTGCCAGCGCCCTAAGACAGTCACCCCTCCACTTT
CDR3 protein: CASALRQSPLHF

J gene: TRBJ2-5
D gene: TRBD2
clone size: NA
V gene: TRBV2
CDR3 DNA: TGTGCCAGCAGCCGGACTAGCGGGGGGGCCGGAGAGACCCAGTACTTC
CDR3 protein: CASSRTSGGAGETQYF

J gene: TRBJ2-5
D gene: TRBD2
clone size: NA
V gene: TRBV5-8
CDR3 DNA: TGTGCCAGCAGCTTGTTCGAGCGGGGGGGAGAGACCCAGTACTTC
CDR3 protein: CASSLFERGGETQYF

J gene: TRBJ1-3
D gene: NA
clone size: few
V gene: TRBV5-6
CDR3 DNA: TGTGCCAGCAGCATTCGACAGCGCCTCTCTGGAAACACCATATATTTT
CDR3 protein: CASSIRQRLSGNTIYF

J gene: TRBJ2-3
D gene: TRBD2
clone size: NA
V gene: TRBV5-5
CDR3 DNA: TGTGCCAGCAGCTATTTTAGCGGGGTTACAGATACGCAGTATTTT
CDR3 protein: CASSYFSGVTDTQYF

J gene: TRBJ2-7
D gene: NA
clone size: NA
V gene: TRBV7-8
CDR3 DNA: TGTGCCAGCAGCGCCCCTCAGGTCTCCTACGAGCAGTACTTC
CDR3 protein: CASSAPQVSYEQYF

J gene: TRBJ2-7
D gene: NA
clone size: NA
V gene: TRBV7-3
CDR3 DNA: TGTGCCAGCAGCTTAACTCGGGGTCACGAGCAGTACTTC
CDR3 protein: CASSLTRGHEQYF

J gene: TRBJ2-5
D gene: TRBD1
clone size: NA
V gene: TRBV7-2
CDR3 DNA: TGTGCCAGCAGCTTCTCAGGGGGCACGGAGACCCAGTACTTC
CDR3 protein: CASSFSGGTETQYF

J gene: TRBJ2-7
D gene: NA
clone size: NA
V gene: TRBV12-3/TRBV12-4
CDR3 DNA: TGTGCCAGCAGTCCAGGGGACTACGAGCAGTACTTC
CDR3 protein: CASSPGDYEQYF

J gene: TRBJ1-2
D gene: TRBD1
clone size: NA
V gene: TRBV30
CDR3 DNA: TGTGCCTGGAGTGTAGACAGGGGGCTTGGCTACACCTTC
CDR3 protein: CAWSVDRGLGYTF

J gene: TRBJ2-2
D gene: NA
clone size: NA
V gene: TRBV30
CDR3 DNA: TGTGCCTGGAGTGCCCAGGGCATTACGGGCGGGGAGCTGTTTTTT
CDR3 protein: CAWSAQGITGGELFF

J gene: TRBJ2-1
D gene: TRBD2
clone size: NA
V gene: TRBV4-3
CDR3 DNA: TGCGCCCGCAGCCGACTCTCAGCGGGGGCCGGCGATGAGCAGTTCTTC
CDR3 protein: CARSRLSAGAGDEQFF

J gene: TRBJ1-5
D gene: TRBD1
clone size: NA
V gene: TRBV30
CDR3 DNA: TGTGCCTGGACCAGGGGGCAGAATCAGCCCCAGCATTTT
CDR3 protein: CAWTRGQNQPQHF

J gene: TRBJ2-3
D gene: TRBD1
clone size: NA
V gene: TRBV25-1
CDR3 DNA: TGTGCCAGCAGCAACAGGGGAGATACGCAGTATTTT
CDR3 protein: CASSNRGDTQYF

J gene: TRBJ1-4
D gene: TRBD1
clone size: NA
V gene: TRBV19
CDR3 DNA: TGTGCCAGTAGTACCCCCGACAGGGGGTCCGGTGAAAAACTGTTTTTT
CDR3 protein: CASSTPDRGSGEKLFF

J gene: TRBJ2-2
D gene: TRBD2
clone size: NA
V gene: TRBV2
CDR3 DNA: TGTGCCAGCAGTGAAATTAGCGGGGAAAACACCGGGGAGCTGTTTTTT
CDR3 protein: CASSEISGENTGELFF

J gene: TRBJ2-2
D gene: TRBD1
clone size: NA
V gene: TRBV2
CDR3 DNA: TGTGCCAGCAGTAGGACAGGGGGCTCGGTCGGGGAGCTGTTTTTT
CDR3 protein: CASSRTGGSVGELFF

J gene: TRBJ1-1
D gene: NA
clone size: NA
V gene: TRBV12-3/TRBV12-4
CDR3 DNA: TGTGCCAGCAGTCCTGACAGTGAAGCTTTCTTT
CDR3 protein: CASSPDSEAFF

J gene: TRBJ2-7
D gene: TRBD2
clone size: NA
V gene: TRBV11-2
CDR3 DNA: TGTGCCAGCAGCTTATTTGTCGGGGGGGCCTACGAGCAGTACTTC
CDR3 protein: CASSLFVGGAYEQYF

J gene: TRBJ2-1
D gene: TRBD2
clone size: NA
V gene: TRBV2
CDR3 DNA: TGTGCCAGCAGTCTTGGACTAGCTGAGCAGTTCTTC
CDR3 protein: CASSLGLAEQFF

J gene: TRBJ2-1
D gene: NA
clone size: NA
V gene: TRBV27
CDR3 DNA: TGTGCCAGCAGTTTCCCTCAACAGGGAAAAGAGTTCTTC
CDR3 protein: CASSFPQQGKEFF

J gene: TRBJ2-7
D gene: TRBD2
clone size: NA
V gene: TRBV6-1
CDR3 DNA: TGTGCCAGCAGTGTCTTACCCACGGGGCTAGCGGGACTTACAACCTACGAGCAGTACTTC
CDR3 protein: CASSVLPTGLAGLTTYEQYF

J gene: TRBJ2-1
D gene: TRBD2
clone size: NA
V gene: TRBV6-1
CDR3 DNA: TGTGCCAGCAGTGAAGCGCTTCGGGCTAGCGGCAATGAGCAGTTCTTC
CDR3 protein: CASSEALRASGNEQFF

J gene: TRBJ2-7
D gene: TRBD1
clone size: NA
V gene: TRBV18
CDR3 DNA: TGTGCCAGCTCACTATATACACCGGGACAGGGCCCCTACGAGCAGTACTTC
CDR3 protein: CASSLYTPGQGPYEQYF

J gene: TRBJ1-2
D gene: NA
clone size: NA
V gene: TRBV2
CDR3 DNA: TGTGCCAGCAGTGGCCGGCGGGGAATGGATGGCTACACCTTC
CDR3 protein: CASSGRRGMDGYTF

J gene: TRBJ1-1
D gene: NA
clone size: NA
V gene: TRBV11-3
CDR3 DNA: TGTGCCAGCAGCGCAGGGGACCCCGGCATTAACACTGAAGCTTTCTTT
CDR3 protein: CASSAGDPGINTEAFF

J gene: TRBJ2-3
D gene: TRBD2
clone size: NA
V gene: TRBV9
CDR3 DNA: TGTGCCAGCAGGCGGGGCGGGGGGGCCTCAGATACGCAGTATTTT
CDR3 protein: CASRRGGGASDTQYF

J gene: TRBJ2-5
D gene: NA
clone size: once
V gene: TRBV5-4
CDR3 DNA: TGTGCCAGCAGCTTGAAACAGGGAGGGGGAGGGACCCAGTACTTC
CDR3 protein: CASSLKQGGGGTQYF

J gene: TRBJ2-2
D gene: TRBD1
clone size: once
V gene: TRBV4-1
CDR3 DNA: TGCGCCAGCAGCCTGACAGACAGGGGCCCCGGGGAGCTGTTTTTT
CDR3 protein: CASSLTDRGPGELFF

J gene: TRBJ1-4
D gene: TRBD1
clone size: NA
V gene: TRBV7-8
CDR3 DNA: TGTGCCAGCAGCTTTCGGGACAGGGATGAAAAACTGTTTTTT
CDR3 protein: CASSFRDRDEKLFF

J gene: TRBJ1-5
D gene: NA
clone size: NA
V gene: TRBV6-5
CDR3 DNA: TGTGCCAGCAGTTTGAGGGGGAGTCAGCCCCAGCATTTT
CDR3 protein: CASSLRGSQPQHF

J gene: TRBJ2-7
D gene: NA
clone size: NA
V gene: TRBV13
CDR3 DNA: TGTGCCAGCAGCCACACCACCGCCGGGGACACCTACGAGCAGTACTTC
CDR3 protein: CASSHTTAGDTYEQYF

J gene: TRBJ1-5
D gene: NA
clone size: NA
V gene: TRBV6-5
CDR3 DNA: TGTGCCAGCACCGGGGACTGGAATCAGCCCCAGCATTTT
CDR3 protein: CASTGDWNQPQHF

J gene: TRBJ1-5
D gene: TRBD1
clone size: NA
V gene: TRBV2
CDR3 DNA: TGTGCCAGCAGGGTCAGGGGGGTAGGCAATCAGCCCCAGCATTTT
CDR3 protein: CASRVRGVGNQPQHF

J gene: TRBJ2-4
D gene: TRBD1
clone size: NA
V gene: TRBV2
CDR3 DNA: TGTGCCAGCTACAACTCTTGGACAGGGAACAAAAACATTCAGTACTTC
CDR3 protein: CASYNSWTGNKNIQYF

J gene: TRBJ2-3
D gene: TRBD2
clone size: NA
V gene: TRBV18
CDR3 DNA: TGTGCCAGCTCACAACTAGCGGGGGGCGCAGATACGCAGTATTTT
CDR3 protein: CASSQLAGGADTQYF

J gene: TRBJ1-1
D gene: NA
clone size: NA
V gene: TRBV7-9
CDR3 DNA: TGTGCCAGCAGCTTAGCTGGAGAGAACACTGAAGCTTTCTTT
CDR3 protein: CASSLAGENTEAFF

J gene: TRBJ2-6
D gene: NA
clone size: NA
V gene: TRBV19
CDR3 DNA: TGTGCCAGTAGCCCCGGGTCCGGGGCCAACGTCCTGACTTTC
CDR3 protein: CASSPGSGANVLTF

J gene: TRBJ2-5
D gene: TRBD2
clone size: NA
V gene: TRBV5-1
CDR3 DNA: TGCGCCAGCAGCTTGGCGTCTAGCGGGGCAGGAGAGACCCAGTACTTC
CDR3 protein: CASSLASSGAGETQYF

J gene: TRBJ2-7
D gene: TRBD2
clone size: NA
V gene: TRBV29-1
CDR3 DNA: TGCAGCGTCTTCTCGGGGGAGGGATCGCCCTACGAGCAGTACTTC
CDR3 protein: CSVFSGEGSPYEQYF

J gene: TRBJ2-7
D gene: TRBD2
clone size: NA
V gene: TRBV15
CDR3 DNA: TGTGCCACCAGCAGAGAAGGGGACTATACCTACGAGCAGTACTTC
CDR3 protein: CATSREGDYTYEQYF

J gene: TRBJ1-2
D gene: NA
clone size: few
V gene: TRBV5-1
CDR3 DNA: TGCGCCAGCAGCCCCTCAGCAGGGGACTATGGCTACACCTTC
CDR3 protein: CASSPSAGDYGYTF

J gene: TRBJ2-3
D gene: NA
clone size: NA
V gene: TRBV2
CDR3 DNA: TGTGCCATAGGGGGGGTTGGGAGAGATACGCAGTATTTT
CDR3 protein: CAIGGVGRDTQYF

J gene: TRBJ2-2
D gene: TRBD2
clone size: NA
V gene: TRBV7-2
CDR3 DNA: TGTGCCAGCAGCTTAAACCCAGCGGGGGGTGCTAACACCGGGGAGCTGTTTTTT
CDR3 protein: CASSLNPAGGANTGELFF

J gene: TRBJ2-3
D gene: NA
clone size: NA
V gene: TRBV27
CDR3 DNA: TGTGCCAGCAGTTTAGCGGGGGCAAATACAGATACGCAGTATTTT
CDR3 protein: CASSLAGANTDTQYF

J gene: TRBJ2-3
D gene: TRBD2
clone size: once
V gene: TRBV7-2
CDR3 DNA: TGTGCCAGCAGCTTAGGGTTTGGGGGGGGTAGCACAGATACGCAGTATTTT
CDR3 protein: CASSLGFGGGSTDTQYF